Listed below are T cell receptor beta chains from one sample, sequenced in a study of shared clonotypes between healthy human individuals. Sequenced by immunoSEQ multiplex PCR; TCRdb stores in-frame clones only, minus some. The sample has roughly 1,100,000 clones, about 70% seen once; the top ten hold over 1.3%. The sequenced sample consisted of memory CD4+ T cells sorted from blood. Source of these receptors: a man aged 18 to 30 in good health. The CDR3 runs from the conserved cysteine through the conserved F or W. The order of the fields is CDR3 length, J gene, V gene, D gene, clone size, CDR3 DNA, CDR3 protein. The D gene is left open where the match is weak. Part of the rows lack a size; the others show once, few, many or a class for expanded clones.

cdr3_length: 16; j_call: TRBJ1-2; v_call: TRBV2; d_call: NA; clone_size: NA; cdr3_nt: TGTGCCAGCAAGGCCCGTTCGGGACTATCTAACTATGGCTACACCTTC; cdr3_aa: CASKARSGLSNYGYTF
cdr3_length: 16; j_call: TRBJ2-7; v_call: TRBV7-2; d_call: NA; clone_size: NA; cdr3_nt: TGTGCCAGCAGCTTAGGGCGGGACGGGAGGCAAGGGGGGCAGTACTTC; cdr3_aa: CASSLGRDGRQGGQYF
cdr3_length: 15; j_call: TRBJ1-1; v_call: TRBV9; d_call: NA; clone_size: NA; cdr3_nt: TGTGCCAGCAGCCCGGACACCTCCTGGGGGACTGAAGCTTTCTTT; cdr3_aa: CASSPDTSWGTEAFF
cdr3_length: 16; j_call: TRBJ1-1; v_call: TRBV6-8; d_call: NA; clone_size: NA; cdr3_nt: TGTGCCAGCCTAACACCCCCCGAACGGGGTAACACTGAAGCTTTCTTT; cdr3_aa: CASLTPPERGNTEAFF
cdr3_length: 14; j_call: TRBJ2-3; v_call: TRBV10-3; d_call: NA; clone_size: NA; cdr3_nt: TGTGCCACAACAGACACCTCTAGCACAGATACGCAGTATTTT; cdr3_aa: CATTDTSSTDTQYF
cdr3_length: 15; j_call: TRBJ2-1; v_call: TRBV11-1; d_call: NA; clone_size: NA; cdr3_nt: TGTGCCAGCAGCTTTCAGGCCGGCTACTACAATGAGCAGTTCTTC; cdr3_aa: CASSFQAGYYNEQFF
cdr3_length: 15; j_call: TRBJ2-1; v_call: TRBV7-9; d_call: TRBD2; clone_size: NA; cdr3_nt: TGTGCCAGCAGCTCCCTAGCGGGCAAGTCCAATGAGCAGTTCTTC; cdr3_aa: CASSSLAGKSNEQFF
cdr3_length: 14; j_call: TRBJ2-2; v_call: TRBV19; d_call: TRBD2; clone_size: NA; cdr3_nt: TGTGCCTCGGGACTAGCGGGAATTACCGGGGAGCTGTTTTTT; cdr3_aa: CASGLAGITGELFF
cdr3_length: 13; j_call: TRBJ1-6; v_call: TRBV5-8; d_call: NA; clone_size: once; cdr3_nt: TGTGCCAGCAGCTTAGGGGGGGGTTCACCCCTCCACTTT; cdr3_aa: CASSLGGGSPLHF
cdr3_length: 13; j_call: TRBJ2-7; v_call: TRBV25-1; d_call: TRBD2; clone_size: many; cdr3_nt: TGTGCCAGCACGCTAGCGGGAAATACCGAGCAGTACTTC; cdr3_aa: CASTLAGNTEQYF
cdr3_length: 15; j_call: TRBJ2-5; v_call: TRBV11-2; d_call: NA; clone_size: NA; cdr3_nt: TGTGCCAGCAGCTGGGGAAAAAACCCATTGGAGACCCAGTACTTC; cdr3_aa: CASSWGKNPLETQYF
cdr3_length: 15; j_call: TRBJ1-2; v_call: TRBV6-1; d_call: NA; clone_size: NA; cdr3_nt: TGTGCCAGCAGTGTAGGGACCGCTAAAATGTATGGCTACACCTTC; cdr3_aa: CASSVGTAKMYGYTF
cdr3_length: 14; j_call: TRBJ2-7; v_call: TRBV4-1; d_call: NA; clone_size: NA; cdr3_nt: TGCGCCAGCAGCCAAGATCAAAGGGTCAACGAGCAGTACTTC; cdr3_aa: CASSQDQRVNEQYF
cdr3_length: 14; j_call: TRBJ1-2; v_call: TRBV4-1; d_call: NA; clone_size: NA; cdr3_nt: TGCGCCAGCAGCCAAGGAGGGCGCTACTATGGCTACACCTTC; cdr3_aa: CASSQGGRYYGYTF
cdr3_length: 15; j_call: TRBJ1-3; v_call: TRBV5-1; d_call: NA; clone_size: NA; cdr3_nt: TGCGCCAGCAGCTTGGCCCAGAGCTCTGGAAACACCATATATTTT; cdr3_aa: CASSLAQSSGNTIYF
cdr3_length: 14; j_call: TRBJ2-7; v_call: TRBV19; d_call: TRBD1; clone_size: NA; cdr3_nt: TGTGCCAGTACCAAGGGGCAGGGGGTCGACGAGCAGTACTTC; cdr3_aa: CASTKGQGVDEQYF
cdr3_length: 15; j_call: TRBJ2-1; v_call: TRBV29-1; d_call: TRBD2; clone_size: NA; cdr3_nt: TGCAGCGTTGGAGCAGGCGGGGGTTCCTACAATGAGCAGTTCTTC; cdr3_aa: CSVGAGGGSYNEQFF
cdr3_length: 14; j_call: TRBJ1-1; v_call: TRBV5-1; d_call: TRBD1; clone_size: few; cdr3_nt: TGCGCCAGCAGCCCTGGGACAGGGGGCACTGAAGCTTTCTTT; cdr3_aa: CASSPGTGGTEAFF
cdr3_length: 16; j_call: TRBJ1-5; v_call: TRBV6-1; d_call: NA; clone_size: NA; cdr3_nt: TGTGCCAGCAGTGTTGGAGGCACCATTACCATCAGCACCCAGCATTTT; cdr3_aa: CASSVGGTITISTQHF
cdr3_length: 15; j_call: TRBJ1-3; v_call: TRBV5-1; d_call: TRBD1; clone_size: NA; cdr3_nt: TGCGCCAGCAGCGCGGCAGGGGGCTCTGGAAACACCATATATTTT; cdr3_aa: CASSAAGGSGNTIYF
cdr3_length: 14; j_call: TRBJ2-7; v_call: TRBV18; d_call: NA; clone_size: NA; cdr3_nt: TGTGCCAGCTCACCGCTTTCTCAGGACTACGAGCAGTACTTC; cdr3_aa: CASSPLSQDYEQYF
cdr3_length: 13; j_call: TRBJ1-2; v_call: TRBV18; d_call: NA; clone_size: once; cdr3_nt: TGTGCCAGCTCGACCTTAGGGTACTATGGCTACACCTTC; cdr3_aa: CASSTLGYYGYTF
cdr3_length: 9; j_call: TRBJ2-5; v_call: TRBV19; d_call: NA; clone_size: NA; cdr3_nt: TGTGCCAGAGACCAAAGGGCTTACTTC; cdr3_aa: CARDQRAYF
cdr3_length: 19; j_call: TRBJ2-6; v_call: TRBV5-1; d_call: TRBD2; clone_size: once; cdr3_nt: TGCGCCAGCAGCTTGGTCCCTAGCGGGTCGTTCTCTGGGGCCAACGTCCTGACTTTC; cdr3_aa: CASSLVPSGSFSGANVLTF
cdr3_length: 15; j_call: TRBJ2-7; v_call: TRBV7-2; d_call: NA; clone_size: NA; cdr3_nt: TGTGCCAGCAGCTCCCGGCTCGGGGGGCTTGGCGAGCAGTACTTC; cdr3_aa: CASSSRLGGLGEQYF
cdr3_length: 15; j_call: TRBJ1-4; v_call: TRBV6-5; d_call: NA; clone_size: NA; cdr3_nt: TGTGCCAGCAGGATGGGGAGCTCCCGGCGGGAAAAACTGTTTTTT; cdr3_aa: CASRMGSSRREKLFF
cdr3_length: 11; j_call: TRBJ2-1; v_call: TRBV20-1; d_call: TRBD2; clone_size: once; cdr3_nt: TGCAGTGCTCCGCGGGGGAATGAGCAGTTCTTC; cdr3_aa: CSAPRGNEQFF
cdr3_length: 16; j_call: TRBJ2-5; v_call: TRBV15; d_call: TRBD1; clone_size: NA; cdr3_nt: TGTGCCACCAGCAGAGATTGGCGAGGGGGCGCGAAGACCCAGTACTTC; cdr3_aa: CATSRDWRGGAKTQYF
cdr3_length: 17; j_call: TRBJ1-2; v_call: TRBV4-1; d_call: NA; clone_size: few; cdr3_nt: TGCGCCAGCAGCCAAGGGGAGTGGGGAACGGCGAACTATGGCTACACCTTC; cdr3_aa: CASSQGEWGTANYGYTF
cdr3_length: 15; j_call: TRBJ2-7; v_call: TRBV4-3; d_call: NA; clone_size: NA; cdr3_nt: TGCGCCAGCAGCCAAGGTTTCGGACCTACCTACGAGCAGTACTTC; cdr3_aa: CASSQGFGPTYEQYF
cdr3_length: 11; j_call: TRBJ1-1; v_call: TRBV7-9; d_call: NA; clone_size: NA; cdr3_nt: TGTGCCAGCAGCCGGCTCGGGGAAGCTTTCTTT; cdr3_aa: CASSRLGEAFF
cdr3_length: 17; j_call: TRBJ2-7; v_call: TRBV2; d_call: NA; clone_size: few; cdr3_nt: TGTGCCAGCAGCGGCGAGGACTATCAGTGGGGGACCTACGAGCAGTACTTC; cdr3_aa: CASSGEDYQWGTYEQYF
cdr3_length: 15; j_call: TRBJ2-5; v_call: TRBV27; d_call: NA; clone_size: once; cdr3_nt: TGTGCCAGCAGTTTATGGCCTAGCCGACCTGGGACCCAGTACTTC; cdr3_aa: CASSLWPSRPGTQYF
cdr3_length: 18; j_call: TRBJ2-3; v_call: TRBV5-1; d_call: TRBD2; clone_size: NA; cdr3_nt: TGCGCCAGCAGCTTGTTAAGTACGCGGGGGAGTAGCACAGATACGCAGTATTTT; cdr3_aa: CASSLLSTRGSSTDTQYF
cdr3_length: 12; j_call: TRBJ2-4; v_call: TRBV29-1; d_call: NA; clone_size: few; cdr3_nt: TGCAGCTCCGTGGGGGGCAAAAACATTCAGTACTTC; cdr3_aa: CSSVGGKNIQYF
cdr3_length: 14; j_call: TRBJ2-7; v_call: TRBV10-1; d_call: TRBD2; clone_size: NA; cdr3_nt: TGCGCCAGCAGTCGCGGGGGGGACCTCGACGAGCAGTACTTC; cdr3_aa: CASSRGGDLDEQYF
cdr3_length: 14; j_call: TRBJ2-7; v_call: TRBV6-5; d_call: TRBD1; clone_size: few; cdr3_nt: TGTGCCAGCAGCCACAGGGGTATTTCCTACGAGCAGTACTTC; cdr3_aa: CASSHRGISYEQYF
cdr3_length: 16; j_call: TRBJ1-6; v_call: TRBV27; d_call: NA; clone_size: few; cdr3_nt: TGTGCCAGCAGCCCGTCCGGGACGGAGAATAATTCACCCCTCCACTTT; cdr3_aa: CASSPSGTENNSPLHF
cdr3_length: 14; j_call: TRBJ2-4; v_call: TRBV5-1; d_call: TRBD2; clone_size: NA; cdr3_nt: TGCGCCAGCAGTAATAGCGGGGGACAAAACATTCAGTACTTC; cdr3_aa: CASSNSGGQNIQYF
cdr3_length: 13; j_call: TRBJ2-7; v_call: TRBV28; d_call: NA; clone_size: NA; cdr3_nt: TGTGCCAGCAGCCCCCCGACAGGCTACGAGCAGTACTTC; cdr3_aa: CASSPPTGYEQYF
cdr3_length: 20; j_call: TRBJ1-5; v_call: TRBV6-8; d_call: NA; clone_size: NA; cdr3_nt: TGTGCCAGCAGCCACTCATTAGCTGTTCAGGGGTTGGGTTCCGGTCAGCCCCAGCATTTT; cdr3_aa: CASSHSLAVQGLGSGQPQHF
cdr3_length: 17; j_call: TRBJ1-5; v_call: TRBV5-1; d_call: NA; clone_size: NA; cdr3_nt: TGCGCCAGCAGCTCTTTGTGGGAGGTATGGAGCAATCAGCCCCAGCATTTT; cdr3_aa: CASSSLWEVWSNQPQHF
cdr3_length: 17; j_call: TRBJ2-2; v_call: TRBV19; d_call: NA; clone_size: NA; cdr3_nt: TGTGCCAGTAGTATAGGTGGAAGGGGGTTGAACACCGGGGAGCTGTTTTTT; cdr3_aa: CASSIGGRGLNTGELFF
cdr3_length: 17; j_call: TRBJ2-6; v_call: TRBV7-2; d_call: NA; clone_size: NA; cdr3_nt: TGTGCCAGCAGCCTCCGAAGTACTCTCTCTGGGGCCAACGTCCTGACTTTC; cdr3_aa: CASSLRSTLSGANVLTF
cdr3_length: 15; j_call: TRBJ2-3; v_call: TRBV2; d_call: TRBD2; clone_size: once; cdr3_nt: TGTGCCAGCAGTCTAGCGGGGGGGGGCACAGATACGCAGTATTTT; cdr3_aa: CASSLAGGGTDTQYF
cdr3_length: 14; j_call: TRBJ1-5; v_call: TRBV23-1; d_call: TRBD1; clone_size: few; cdr3_nt: TGCGCCAGCAGTCATCCACAGGGGGGTCAGCCCCAGCATTTT; cdr3_aa: CASSHPQGGQPQHF
cdr3_length: 11; j_call: TRBJ1-2; v_call: TRBV19; d_call: NA; clone_size: NA; cdr3_nt: TGTGCCAGTGTACAGGGCAATGGCTACACCTTC; cdr3_aa: CASVQGNGYTF
cdr3_length: 12; j_call: TRBJ2-7; v_call: TRBV30; d_call: NA; clone_size: few; cdr3_nt: TGTGCCTGGGCGGGGAACTCCTACGAGCAGTACTTC; cdr3_aa: CAWAGNSYEQYF
cdr3_length: 13; j_call: TRBJ2-5; v_call: TRBV10-1; d_call: NA; clone_size: NA; cdr3_nt: TGCGCCAGCAGTCGTTCTCCACAAGAGACCCAGTACTTC; cdr3_aa: CASSRSPQETQYF
cdr3_length: 15; j_call: TRBJ1-4; v_call: TRBV7-2; d_call: TRBD1; clone_size: NA; cdr3_nt: TGTGCCAGCAGCTTAGACGGACAGGTTGGAGAAAAACTGTTTTTT; cdr3_aa: CASSLDGQVGEKLFF
cdr3_length: 17; j_call: TRBJ1-2; v_call: TRBV4-1; d_call: TRBD1; clone_size: NA; cdr3_nt: TGCGCCAGCAGCCAAGAAGGGACAGGGACTCTTAACTATGGCTACACCTTC; cdr3_aa: CASSQEGTGTLNYGYTF
cdr3_length: 18; j_call: TRBJ1-4; v_call: TRBV11-3; d_call: NA; clone_size: NA; cdr3_nt: TGTGCCAGCAGCTTAGATCCCCCTCGACAGGCAACTAATGAAAAACTGTTTTTT; cdr3_aa: CASSLDPPRQATNEKLFF
cdr3_length: 13; j_call: TRBJ1-2; v_call: TRBV7-9; d_call: NA; clone_size: NA; cdr3_nt: TGTGCCAGCAGCTTAGATCTGGGATCTGGCTACACCTTC; cdr3_aa: CASSLDLGSGYTF
cdr3_length: 15; j_call: TRBJ2-2; v_call: TRBV18; d_call: NA; clone_size: NA; cdr3_nt: TGTGCCAGCTCACCCCCTAGCACCGACACCGGGGAGCTGTTTTTT; cdr3_aa: CASSPPSTDTGELFF
cdr3_length: 15; j_call: TRBJ2-3; v_call: TRBV18; d_call: TRBD2; clone_size: once; cdr3_nt: TGTGCCAGCCGTCAAGCGGGGAGTAGCACAGATACGCAGTATTTT; cdr3_aa: CASRQAGSSTDTQYF
cdr3_length: 14; j_call: TRBJ2-2; v_call: TRBV2; d_call: NA; clone_size: NA; cdr3_nt: TGTGCCAGCAGTAGGCAGCGGGCCACCGGGGAGCTGTTTTTT; cdr3_aa: CASSRQRATGELFF
cdr3_length: 16; j_call: TRBJ1-6; v_call: TRBV7-2; d_call: NA; clone_size: NA; cdr3_nt: TGTGCCAGCAGCTTGTTTGCCGTCTCCTATAATTCACCCCTCCACTTT; cdr3_aa: CASSLFAVSYNSPLHF